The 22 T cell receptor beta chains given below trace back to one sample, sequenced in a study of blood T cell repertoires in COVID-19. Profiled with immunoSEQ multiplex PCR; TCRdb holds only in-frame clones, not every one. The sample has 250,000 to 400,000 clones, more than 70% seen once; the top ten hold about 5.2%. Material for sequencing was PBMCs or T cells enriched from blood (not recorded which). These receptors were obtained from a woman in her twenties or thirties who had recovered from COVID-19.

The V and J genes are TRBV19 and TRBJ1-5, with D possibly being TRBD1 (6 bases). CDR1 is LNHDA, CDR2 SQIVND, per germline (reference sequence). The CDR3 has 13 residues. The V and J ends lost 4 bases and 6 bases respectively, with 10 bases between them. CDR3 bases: TGTGCCAGTAGTAACTCCAGGGGTCAGCCCCAGCATTTT. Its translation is CASSNSRGQPQHF.

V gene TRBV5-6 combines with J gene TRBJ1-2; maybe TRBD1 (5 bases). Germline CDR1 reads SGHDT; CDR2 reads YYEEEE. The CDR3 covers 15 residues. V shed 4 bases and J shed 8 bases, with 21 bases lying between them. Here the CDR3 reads CASSPAGEHPTGYTF. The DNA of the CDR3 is TGTGCCAGCAGCCCGGCGGGGGAACACCCGACCGGCTACACCTTC.

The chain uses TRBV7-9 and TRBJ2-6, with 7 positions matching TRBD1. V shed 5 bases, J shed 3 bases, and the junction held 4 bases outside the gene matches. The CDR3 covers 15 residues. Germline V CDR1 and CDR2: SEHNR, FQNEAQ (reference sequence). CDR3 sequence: CASSQGGNGANVLTF. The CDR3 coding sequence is TGTGCCAGCAGCCAAGGGGGCAATGGGGCCAACGTCCTGACTTTC. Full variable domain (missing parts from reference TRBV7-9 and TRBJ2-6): DTGVSQNPRHKITKRGQNVTFRCDPISEHNRLYWYRQTLGQGPEFLTYFQNEAQLEKSRLLSDRFSAERPKGSFSTLEIQRTEQGDSAMYLCASSQGGNGANVLTFGAGSRLTVL.

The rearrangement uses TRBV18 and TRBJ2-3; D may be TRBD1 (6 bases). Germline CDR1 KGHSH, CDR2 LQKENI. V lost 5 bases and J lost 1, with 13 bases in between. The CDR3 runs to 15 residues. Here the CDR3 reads CASSVSQGGTDTQYF. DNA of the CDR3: TGTGCCAGCTCAGTATCACAGGGAGGCACAGATACGCAGTATTTT.

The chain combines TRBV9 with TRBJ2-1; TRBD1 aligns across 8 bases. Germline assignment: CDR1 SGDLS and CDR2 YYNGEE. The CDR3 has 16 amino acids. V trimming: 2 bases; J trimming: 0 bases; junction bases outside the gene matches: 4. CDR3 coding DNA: TGTGCCAGCAGCGTGCCGGACAGGGCCTCCTACAATGAGCAGTTCTTC. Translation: CASSVPDRASYNEQFF.

The CDR3 DNA follows: TGTGCCAGCAGGCGGGGACAGATCCGCAATCAGCCCCAGCATTTT. Amino acid sequence: CASRRGQIRNQPQHF. This chain joins TRBV6-5 and TRBJ1-5; TRBD1 matches 7 bases. Germline V lookup: CDR1 MNHEY, CDR2 SVGAGI. This CDR3 contains 15 residues. V gave up 6 bases and J gave up 2 bases; unmatched junction bases: 7.

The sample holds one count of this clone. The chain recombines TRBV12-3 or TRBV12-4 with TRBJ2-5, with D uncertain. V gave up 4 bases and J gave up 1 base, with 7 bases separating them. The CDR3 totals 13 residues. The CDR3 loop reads CASSSQTQETQYF. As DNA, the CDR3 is TGTGCCAGCAGTTCACAAACCCAAGAGACCCAGTACTTC.

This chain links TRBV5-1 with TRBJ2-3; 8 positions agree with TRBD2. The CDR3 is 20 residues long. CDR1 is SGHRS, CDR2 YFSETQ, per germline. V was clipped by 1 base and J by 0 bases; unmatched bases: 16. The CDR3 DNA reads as TGCGCCAGCAGCTTGAGGATAACGGGGGGGCCTGGGATTAGCACAGATACGCAGTATTTT. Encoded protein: CASSLRITGGPGISTDTQYF.

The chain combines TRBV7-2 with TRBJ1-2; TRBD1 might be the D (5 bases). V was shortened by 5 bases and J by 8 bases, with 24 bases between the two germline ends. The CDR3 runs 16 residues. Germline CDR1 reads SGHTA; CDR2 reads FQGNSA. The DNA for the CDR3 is TGTGCCAGCAGCCGGATTCTCGGGGGGGGTGCAGGCGGCTACACCTTC. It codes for CASSRILGGGAGGYTF.

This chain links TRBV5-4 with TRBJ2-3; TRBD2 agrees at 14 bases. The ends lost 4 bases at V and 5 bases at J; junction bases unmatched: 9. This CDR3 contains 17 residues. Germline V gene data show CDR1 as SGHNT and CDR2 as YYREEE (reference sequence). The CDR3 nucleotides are TGTGCCAGCAGCCTCGGACTAGCGGGGGGCGGTGGAGATACGCAGTATTTT. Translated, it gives CASSLGLAGGGGDTQYF.

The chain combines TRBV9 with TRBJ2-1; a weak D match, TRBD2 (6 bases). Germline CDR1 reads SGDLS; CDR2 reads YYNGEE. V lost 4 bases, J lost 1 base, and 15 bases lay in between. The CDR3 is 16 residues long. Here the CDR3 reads CASSPREHRSYNEQFF. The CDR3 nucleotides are TGTGCCAGCAGCCCCCGGGAGCATCGGTCCTACAATGAGCAGTTCTTC.

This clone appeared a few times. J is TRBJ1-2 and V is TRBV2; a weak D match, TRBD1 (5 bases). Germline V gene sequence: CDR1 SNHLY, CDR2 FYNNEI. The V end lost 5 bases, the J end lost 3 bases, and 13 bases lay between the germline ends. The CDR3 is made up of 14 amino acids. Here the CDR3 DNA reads TGTGCCAGCAGTCCGACAGCTCCCGACTATGGCTACACCTTC. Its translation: CASSPTAPDYGYTF.

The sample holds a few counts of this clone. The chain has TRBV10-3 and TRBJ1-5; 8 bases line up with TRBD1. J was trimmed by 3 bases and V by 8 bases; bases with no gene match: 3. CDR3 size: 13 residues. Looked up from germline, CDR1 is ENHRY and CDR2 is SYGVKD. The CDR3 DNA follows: TGTGCCATCCAGGGGGCGGCCAATCAGCCCCAGCATTTT. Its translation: CAIQGAANQPQHF.

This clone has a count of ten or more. CDR3 loop: CASSPGEWHNSNQPQHF. The CDR3, as DNA: TGTGCCAGCAGTCCTGGGGAGTGGCATAATAGCAATCAGCCCCAGCATTTT. This chain uses TRBV28 with TRBJ1-5, with D uncertain. Germline CDR1 and CDR2: MDHEN and SYDVKM. Trimming removed 5 bases from V and 0 bases from J, with 17 bases in between. The CDR3 runs 17 residues.

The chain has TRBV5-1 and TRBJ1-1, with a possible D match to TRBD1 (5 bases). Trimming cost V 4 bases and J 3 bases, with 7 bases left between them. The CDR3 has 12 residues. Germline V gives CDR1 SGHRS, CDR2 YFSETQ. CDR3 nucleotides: TGCGCCAGCAGCACAGGCTACACTGAAGCTTTCTTT. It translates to CASSTGYTEAFF.

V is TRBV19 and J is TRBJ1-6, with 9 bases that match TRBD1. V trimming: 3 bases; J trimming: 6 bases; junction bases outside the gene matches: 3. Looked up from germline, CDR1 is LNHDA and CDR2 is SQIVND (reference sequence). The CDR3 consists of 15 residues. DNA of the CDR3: TGTGCCAGTAGTATCGGGACAGGGAGTAATTCACCCCTCCACTTT. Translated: CASSIGTGSNSPLHF.

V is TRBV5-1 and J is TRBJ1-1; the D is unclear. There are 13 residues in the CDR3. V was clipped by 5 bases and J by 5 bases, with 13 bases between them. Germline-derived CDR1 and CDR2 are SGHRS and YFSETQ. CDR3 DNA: TGCGCCAGCAGACTGAACGGGGATACTGAAGCTTTCTTT. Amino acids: CASRLNGDTEAFF.

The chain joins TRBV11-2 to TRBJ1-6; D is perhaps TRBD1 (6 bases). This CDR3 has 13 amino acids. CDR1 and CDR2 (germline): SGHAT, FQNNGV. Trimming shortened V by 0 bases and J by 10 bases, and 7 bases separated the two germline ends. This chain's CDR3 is CASSLDGGSPLHF. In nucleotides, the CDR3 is TGTGCCAGCAGCTTAGATGGGGGCTCACCCCTCCACTTT.

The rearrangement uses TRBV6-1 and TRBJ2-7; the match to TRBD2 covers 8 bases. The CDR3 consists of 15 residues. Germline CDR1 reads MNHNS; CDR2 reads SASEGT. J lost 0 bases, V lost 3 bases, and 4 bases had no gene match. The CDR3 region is CASSDPAGASYEQYF. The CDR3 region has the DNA TGTGCCAGCAGTGACCCAGCGGGGGCCTCCTACGAGCAGTACTTC.

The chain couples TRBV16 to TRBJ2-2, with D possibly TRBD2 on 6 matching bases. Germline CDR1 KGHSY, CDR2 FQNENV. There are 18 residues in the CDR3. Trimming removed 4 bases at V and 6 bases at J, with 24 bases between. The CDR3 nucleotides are TGTGCCAGCAGCCCCGTTTCCCCCGGCCAGGGAGGAGCCGGGGAGCTGTTTTTT. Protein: CASSPVSPGQGGAGELFF.

The CDR3 nucleotides read TGCGCCAGCAGCTGGGGGACAGGTCTACAAGAGACCCAGTACTTC. The encoded protein is CASSWGTGLQETQYF. This rearrangement joins TRBV5-1 to TRBJ2-5; 8 nucleotides match TRBD1. V lost 3 bases to trimming and J lost 2 bases; unmatched junction nucleotides: 6. The CDR3 sequence is 15 residues long. Germline V lookup: CDR1 SGHRS, CDR2 YFSETQ.

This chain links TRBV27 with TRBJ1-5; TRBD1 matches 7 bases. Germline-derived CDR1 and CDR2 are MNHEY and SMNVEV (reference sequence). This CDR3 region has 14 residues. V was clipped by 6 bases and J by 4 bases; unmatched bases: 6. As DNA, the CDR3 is TGTGCCAGCAGACAGGGGATAGGGAATCAGCCCCAGCATTTT. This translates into CASRQGIGNQPQHF.